This T cell receptor (beta chain) was sequenced in a study of cytomegalovirus exposure and HLA in healthy donors. Primers included in the PCR were 60 Vbeta and 13 Jbeta primers. Clones were sequenced by immunoSEQ multiplex PCR, and TCRdb holds only the in-frame ones, with some missing. The sample includes approximately 110,000 clones, roughly 81% of them seen just once. A few counts support this clone. Its specificity is unknown. Study observations and caveats: In vitro work confirmed that a few CMV-associated chains recognize CMV antigens. The listing of 150 to 200 TCR beta chains classed them as cytomegalovirus-associated.

V was shortened by 4 bases and J by 0 bases, with 9 bases between the two germline ends. Germline lookup yields CDR1 MNHEY and CDR2 SMNVEV (reference sequence). This CDR3 has 15 residues. The gene calls are TRBV27 and TRBJ2-2, with D tentatively TRBD1 (5 bases). The TCR comes from a woman aged 25 to 45 in good health and CMV-seronegative. The sample consisted of PBMCs. The CDR3 loop is CASSSRVTNTGELFF. The CDR3 bases are TGTGCCAGCAGTTCCAGGGTGACGAACACCGGGGAGCTGTTTTTT.